The clone carrying this T cell receptor beta chain came up a few times. This entry is derived from a study of blood T cells in healthy people across ages. Next came a second PCR, run for about 7 to 11 cycles, which used a sample-barcoded 5' primer along with a J-beta primer mix. Each CDR3 protein is one row after TCRdb ran MiXCR on the 5' RACE reads. The sample contains 700,000 or so distinct CDR3 sequences, 22% of which appear only once. There are 14 residues in the CDR3. The V end was cut by 6 bases, the J end by 9 bases, with 18 bases between. CDR1 MNHNS and CDR2 SASEGT come from the germline V gene.

The sequenced sample was blood. The chain is built from TRBV6-1 and TRBJ2-1; D may be TRBD1 or TRBD2 (5 bases each). The TCR was taken from a man in his 70s in good health. CDR3 sequence reads: CASRVQGVRGEQFF. CDR3 nucleotides: TGTGCCAGCAGAGTGCAGGGAGTTAGGGGTGAGCAGTTCTTC.